This record looks at one T cell receptor (beta chain) sequence and its context. This sample was taken from a study of T-cell memory formation after mild COVID-19. Germline V gene data show CDR1 as SNHLY and CDR2 as FYNNEI. V lost 3 bases and J lost 2, with 11 bases in between. The CDR3 consists of 14 residues. TCRdb re-called the 5' RACE reads through MiXCR, storing one row per CDR3 protein. The table shows some 270,000 distinct CDR3 sequences, with 15% occurring only once. Material: PBMCs or a T cell subset sorted from them (not recorded which). The sequence was collected from an adult woman who had mild COVID-19 (a few samples of this study predate the infection). Cell type and time point are not known. The chain carries TRBV2 and TRBJ2-7; maybe TRBD2 (6 bases). The CDR3 protein is CASSEGSGPYEQYF. The CDR3 region has the DNA TGTGCCAGCAGTGAGGGTAGCGGACCCTACGAGCAGTACTTC.